The clone carrying this TCR beta chain was observed many times. The antigen is unknown. The data derive from a study of T-cell reconstitution after alpha-beta-depleted transplantation in children. Overall study findings and caveats: A year had passed since transplant, and T-cell counts and diversity by then came mostly from newly produced T cells. Two months or so post-transplant, alpha-beta T cells reportedly derived from several hundred expanded graft clones.

Preparing the TCRbeta library involved the use of unique molecular identifiers. TCRdb reprocessed the PCR reads with MiXCR, giving one entry per CDR3 protein. Among around 580,000 distinct CDR3 sequences listed, about 23% were seen once. With V trimmed by 6 bases and J by 6 bases, 8 bases remained unmatched. The CDR3 is made up of 13 amino acids. Germline V lookup: CDR1 DFQATT, CDR2 SNEGSKA (reference sequence). This sequence was found in a boy less than two years old who had a stem cell transplant for acute myeloid leukemia, so the T cells may come from the graft donor. This chain connects TRBV20-1 to TRBJ2-1; 7 bases agree with TRBD1. This sample comprised PBMCs, mostly from graft donor cells, obtained 360 days after TCRalphabeta/CD19-depleted stem cell transplant. The CDR3 reads CSASQGTFNEQFF. The CDR3 DNA reads TGCAGTGCCTCACAGGGGACGTTCAATGAGCAGTTCTTC.